The 5 T cell receptor beta chains below come from one sample, sequenced in a study of PD-1 blockade in classical Hodgkin lymphoma. Here immunoSEQ multiplex PCR was the method, and the copy in TCRdb shows in-frame clones only, minus some. This sample yields 20,000 to 25,000 clones, of which approximately 73% are seen a single time; around 24% belongs to the top ten. Each patient experienced a relapse that followed autologous stem cell transplantation, and brentuximab vedotin exposure varied. The source was peripheral blood mononuclear cells (PBMCs), collected before the second cycle of nivolumab. These receptors were taken from a human donor with classical Hodgkin lymphoma.

This chain uses TRBV28 with TRBJ2-7; D may be TRBD2 (6 bases). Germline CDR1 and CDR2: MDHEN and SYDVKM. The V end lost 8 bases, the J end lost 3 bases, and 20 bases lay between the germline ends. This CDR3 region has 15 residues. The CDR3 DNA sequence: TGTGCCAGCTTGGACACCCGAGGAGGGCTCTACGAGCAGTACTTC. The encoded protein is CASLDTRGGLYEQYF.

This chain joins TRBV19 and TRBJ2-7; TRBD2 matches at 10 bases. Per germline, CDR1 LNHDA and CDR2 SQIVND (reference sequence). Trimming cost V 3 bases and J 6 bases; bases outside gene matches: 5. This CDR3 is 14 amino acids long. CDR3 residues: CASSILAGVSEQYF. In DNA, the CDR3 is TGTGCCAGTAGTATCCTAGCGGGAGTGTCCGAGCAGTACTTC. The full variable domain, its missing parts supplied by reference TRBV19 and TRBJ2-7, is DGGITQSPKYLFRKEGQNVTLSCEQNLNHDAMYWYRQDPGQGLRLIYYSQIVNDFQKGDIAEGYSVSREKKESFPLTVTSAQKNPTAFYLCASSILAGVSEQYFGPGTRLTVT.

The CDR3 loop is CATSRDWSSGTDTQYF. The CDR3 DNA reads TGTGCCACCAGCAGAGATTGGTCTAGCGGCACAGATACGCAGTATTTT. This rearrangement joins TRBV15 to TRBJ2-3, with D perhaps matching TRBD2 (6 bases). Per germline, CDR1 LNHNV and CDR2 YYDKDF (reference sequence). Trimming removed 0 bases from V and 1 base from J, with 11 bases in between. CDR3 size: 16 residues.

The chain uses TRBV2 and TRBJ2-7; D is unresolved. Germline loops: CDR1 SNHLY, CDR2 FYNNEI. V was shortened by 3 bases and J by 3 bases, with 6 bases between the two germline ends. The CDR3 is 12 amino acids. CDR3 protein: CASSDTNYEQYF. CDR3 DNA sequence: TGTGCCAGCAGTGACACCAACTACGAGCAGTACTTC.

The chain has TRBV14 and TRBJ2-7; 10 bases align to TRBD2. Trimming removed 4 bases from V and 3 bases from J; junction bases left unmatched: 6. The CDR3 covers 15 residues. Germline CDR1 SGHDN, CDR2 FVKESK. The CDR3 nucleotides read TGTGCCAGCAGCCCCCTAGCGGGAGCGCACTACGAGCAGTACTTC. Protein: CASSPLAGAHYEQYF.